This entry concerns a single T cell receptor beta chain. Antigen unknown. These data belong to a study of shared clonotypes between healthy human individuals. Study-level information: Two female and a few male donors aged 18 to 49 were enrolled. Each donor contributed plates that comprised three CD4 naive, three CD4 memory, two CD8 naive and one CD8 memory. Study-wide results and caveats: Blood was the sole source, and tissue repertoires probably differ. Clonotype sharing among donors was thought likely to change with sequencing depth.

Positive CCR7 selection of CD45RO-negative cells yielded the naive CD8 cells, and terminally differentiated effector memory CD45RA+ cells were excluded. Produced via immunoSEQ multiplex PCR; TCRdb's table is partial and in-frame only. The table has some 2,000,000 clones, about 95% seen once. From germline, CDR1 is SGDLS and CDR2 YYNGEE. The CDR3 is 12 residues long. Deletions cut 1 base from V and 8 bases from J, with 7 bases between. The V gene is TRBV9, the J gene TRBJ2-1, with D perhaps assigned TRBD1 or TRBD2 (6 bases each). The sample consisted of naive CD8+ T cells sorted from blood. The receptor's source is a man between 18 and 29 years old in good health. The CDR3 protein is CASSVRGDEQFF. CDR3 sequence (DNA): TGTGCCAGCAGCGTAAGGGGGGATGAGCAGTTCTTC.